Listed below are T cell receptor beta chains from one sample, sequenced in a study of Graves' ophthalmopathy and Graves' hyperthyroidism. From the multiplex PCR reads, TCRdb called clonotypes with MiXCR, one entry per CDR3 protein. The table includes roughly 480,000 distinct CDR3 sequences, about an eighth detected once. Material: blood. These receptors were taken from a woman younger than 45 with Graves' ophthalmopathy. CDR3s include the opening cysteine and the closing phenylalanine or tryptophan. D genes are given only for firm matches. Some rows mark clone size as missing; the rest say once, few, many or name a class of expanded clone.

CDR3nt: TGTGCCACCTCCCGGACTAGCGGGACAATCAATGAGCAGTTCTTC; CDR3aa: CATSRTSGTINEQFF; abundance: few; j_gene: TRBJ2-1; v_gene: TRBV24-1; d_gene: TRBD2
CDR3nt: TGTGCCAGCAGTTTATCTGGTAGCCGGGAGCAGTACTTC; CDR3aa: CASSLSGSREQYF; abundance: many; j_gene: TRBJ2-7; v_gene: TRBV27; d_gene: .
CDR3nt: TGTGCCAGCGTAATAGACCGCGGGGGGGCCAGGTGCGAGCAGTACTTC; CDR3aa: CASVIDRGGARCEQYF; abundance: many; j_gene: TRBJ2-7; v_gene: TRBV28; d_gene: TRBD2
CDR3nt: TGTGCCAGCAGCTTTCGGTGGGCAGATTATAACTATGGCTACACCTTC; CDR3aa: CASSFRWADYNYGYTF; abundance: few; j_gene: TRBJ1-2; v_gene: TRBV5-6; d_gene: .
CDR3nt: TGCGCCAGCAGCCAAGATACCCCGGGACATGCCTACGAGCAGTACTTC; CDR3aa: CASSQDTPGHAYEQYF; abundance: few; j_gene: TRBJ2-7; v_gene: TRBV4-1; d_gene: .
CDR3nt: TGTGCCACCAGCAGAGATACCAGGGACATTCAGTACTTC; CDR3aa: CATSRDTRDIQYF; abundance: many; j_gene: TRBJ2-4; v_gene: TRBV15; d_gene: .
CDR3nt: TGTGCCAGCACCGCTCAAACGGCAGCGCTGAGTAACACCATATATTTT; CDR3aa: CASTAQTAALSNTIYF; abundance: many; j_gene: TRBJ1-3; v_gene: TRBV12-3/TRBV12-4; d_gene: .
CDR3nt: TGTGCCAGCAGTTTTTTTGATACCTACGAGCAGTACTTC; CDR3aa: CASSFFDTYEQYF; abundance: .; j_gene: TRBJ2-7; v_gene: TRBV12-3/TRBV12-4; d_gene: .
CDR3nt: TGTGCCAGCAGTCTAGGACTAGCGGGAGGGCCGCCCTACGAGCAGTACTTC; CDR3aa: CASSLGLAGGPPYEQYF; abundance: .; j_gene: TRBJ2-7; v_gene: TRBV12-3/TRBV12-4; d_gene: TRBD2
CDR3nt: TGTGCCAGCAGTTTCGGACAGGGACACACCGGGGAGCTGTTTTTT; CDR3aa: CASSFGQGHTGELFF; abundance: many; j_gene: TRBJ2-2; v_gene: TRBV28; d_gene: TRBD1
CDR3nt: TGTGCCAGCAGCCCGGGGACCTTACGGGGCGCTGAAGCTTTCTTT; CDR3aa: CASSPGTLRGAEAFF; abundance: .; j_gene: TRBJ1-1; v_gene: TRBV9; d_gene: .
CDR3nt: TGTGCCAGCAGCCTCCGACAGGGAGCTCCTTCTTATGGCTACACCTTC; CDR3aa: CASSLRQGAPSYGYTF; abundance: many; j_gene: TRBJ1-2; v_gene: TRBV9; d_gene: TRBD1
CDR3nt: TGTGCCAGCAGTTTGCTCCTAGACCATCCCCACTTT; CDR3aa: CASSLLLDHPHF; abundance: .; j_gene: TRBJ1-6; v_gene: TRBV12-3/TRBV12-4; d_gene: .
CDR3nt: TGTGCCAGCAGCGAAAACGTTTTGGAGACCCAGTACTTC; CDR3aa: CASSENVLETQYF; abundance: .; j_gene: TRBJ2-5; v_gene: TRBV7-3; d_gene: .
CDR3nt: TGTGCCAGCAGCCAACTCAGACTCCGGGAGCAGTACTTC; CDR3aa: CASSQLRLREQYF; abundance: .; j_gene: TRBJ2-7; v_gene: TRBV3-1; d_gene: .
CDR3nt: TGTGCCAGCAGCCTTTCCCGGGCATCTGTCTATGGCTACACCTTC; CDR3aa: CASSLSRASVYGYTF; abundance: few; j_gene: TRBJ1-2; v_gene: TRBV13; d_gene: .
CDR3nt: TGTGCCAGCAGTGAAGCACTAGCGGGCTCCTACGAGCAGTACTTC; CDR3aa: CASSEALAGSYEQYF; abundance: few; j_gene: TRBJ2-7; v_gene: TRBV6-1; d_gene: TRBD2
CDR3nt: TGTGCCAGCAGTCCCGACGAAGCGGGAGGTGGAGAGACCCAGTACTTC; CDR3aa: CASSPDEAGGGETQYF; abundance: many; j_gene: TRBJ2-5; v_gene: TRBV6-1; d_gene: TRBD2
CDR3nt: TGTGCCAGCAGCACCCTCCTGGGGGGCCTCGAGCAGTACTTC; CDR3aa: CASSTLLGGLEQYF; abundance: many; j_gene: TRBJ2-7; v_gene: TRBV11-2; d_gene: .
CDR3nt: TGTGCCAGCAGCTTAGTATCCGGGACACTGAACACTGAAGCTTTCTTT; CDR3aa: CASSLVSGTLNTEAFF; abundance: many; j_gene: TRBJ1-1; v_gene: TRBV13; d_gene: .
CDR3nt: TGTGCCAGCAGCTCCGGACCTAGTCAAGGGGAGACCCAGTACTTC; CDR3aa: CASSSGPSQGETQYF; abundance: .; j_gene: TRBJ2-5; v_gene: TRBV11-1; d_gene: .
CDR3nt: TGTGCCAGCAGCGCCTCGACCGCTGGGGGGCTGTACGAGCAGTACTTC; CDR3aa: CASSASTAGGLYEQYF; abundance: many; j_gene: TRBJ2-7; v_gene: TRBV9; d_gene: .
CDR3nt: TGTGCCAGCAGTTATGCATATCAGCCCCAGCATTTT; CDR3aa: CASSYAYQPQHF; abundance: .; j_gene: TRBJ1-5; v_gene: TRBV6-2/TRBV6-3; d_gene: .
CDR3nt: TGTGCCAGCAGGGAAAGCGGGGGGGCGAAGACCCAGTACTTC; CDR3aa: CASRESGGAKTQYF; abundance: many; j_gene: TRBJ2-5; v_gene: TRBV6-1; d_gene: TRBD2
CDR3nt: TGTGCCAGCAGCCGGACCAGATCCTCCTACGAGCAGTACTTC; CDR3aa: CASSRTRSSYEQYF; abundance: many; j_gene: TRBJ2-7; v_gene: TRBV6-1; d_gene: .
CDR3nt: TGTGCCAGCAGACCCTCGATCCTTGGACACAATCGGGGCTATGGCTACACCTTC; CDR3aa: CASRPSILGHNRGYGYTF; abundance: .; j_gene: TRBJ1-2; v_gene: TRBV12-3/TRBV12-4; d_gene: .
CDR3nt: TGTGCCAGCAGTTTGAAACAGGGGGACAATCAGCCCCAGCATTTT; CDR3aa: CASSLKQGDNQPQHF; abundance: many; j_gene: TRBJ1-5; v_gene: TRBV12-3/TRBV12-4; d_gene: TRBD1
CDR3nt: TGTGCCAGTACCGTCACAGGGAACAATCAGCCCCAGCATTTT; CDR3aa: CASTVTGNNQPQHF; abundance: many; j_gene: TRBJ1-5; v_gene: TRBV19; d_gene: .
CDR3nt: TGTGCCAGCAGACCGACAGGGATTAGCAATCAGCCCCAGCATTTT; CDR3aa: CASRPTGISNQPQHF; abundance: many; j_gene: TRBJ1-5; v_gene: TRBV28; d_gene: TRBD1
CDR3nt: TGTGCCAGCAGTTACGAGGTACAGGGGGAAGCTTTCTTT; CDR3aa: CASSYEVQGEAFF; abundance: many; j_gene: TRBJ1-1; v_gene: TRBV6-5; d_gene: TRBD1
CDR3nt: TGTGCCAGCAGCTTTTTCGGGGGTTCTGCGGGAGAGCAGTACTTC; CDR3aa: CASSFFGGSAGEQYF; abundance: .; j_gene: TRBJ2-7; v_gene: TRBV5-6; d_gene: .
CDR3nt: TGTGCCAGCAGTTCGGTCTGGGACTCTAACTATGGCTACACCTTC; CDR3aa: CASSSVWDSNYGYTF; abundance: many; j_gene: TRBJ1-2; v_gene: TRBV28; d_gene: .
CDR3nt: TGTGCCAGCAGTTTGAACAGGGCGGCGGGGGAGCTGTTTTTT; CDR3aa: CASSLNRAAGELFF; abundance: many; j_gene: TRBJ2-2; v_gene: TRBV12-3/TRBV12-4; d_gene: .
CDR3nt: TGCAGCACGGGGGGGGATGGTTCCACCTTC; CDR3aa: CSTGGDGSTF; abundance: many; j_gene: TRBJ1-2; v_gene: TRBV29-1; d_gene: .
CDR3nt: TGTGCCAGCAGCCATATCAAGACAGGGGGCGATGTAATGGGCACCGGGGAGCTGTTTTTT; CDR3aa: CASSHIKTGGDVMGTGELFF; abundance: .; j_gene: TRBJ2-2; v_gene: TRBV14; d_gene: TRBD1
CDR3nt: TGTGCCTCTTCCTCCGAGAACTATGGCTACACCTTC; CDR3aa: CASSSENYGYTF; abundance: many; j_gene: TRBJ1-2; v_gene: TRBV6-1; d_gene: .
CDR3nt: TGCAGTGCTCTAAGACGGGACCGAGAGACCTACGAGCAGTACTTC; CDR3aa: CSALRRDRETYEQYF; abundance: many; j_gene: TRBJ2-7; v_gene: TRBV20-1; d_gene: .
CDR3nt: TGTGCCAGCAGTCCCCGAGGGAGCGCTGGAAACACCATATATTTT; CDR3aa: CASSPRGSAGNTIYF; abundance: many; j_gene: TRBJ1-3; v_gene: TRBV12-3/TRBV12-4; d_gene: .
CDR3nt: TGTGCCAGCGGAGTGCCCCGTCTGAAGACCCAGTACTTC; CDR3aa: CASGVPRLKTQYF; abundance: many; j_gene: TRBJ2-5; v_gene: TRBV6-5; d_gene: .
CDR3nt: TGTGCCAGCAGTGAGTACAGGGGCTCCTGCGAGCAGTACTTC; CDR3aa: CASSEYRGSCEQYF; abundance: few; j_gene: TRBJ2-7; v_gene: TRBV6-1; d_gene: TRBD1
CDR3nt: TGTGCCAGCAGCTTAAGCCACAGCCTCTATGGCTACACCTTC; CDR3aa: CASSLSHSLYGYTF; abundance: many; j_gene: TRBJ1-2; v_gene: TRBV7-2; d_gene: .
CDR3nt: TGCAGTGCTCCCTGGCCGGGACTAGCGGGGGAAGAGACCCAGTACTTC; CDR3aa: CSAPWPGLAGEETQYF; abundance: .; j_gene: TRBJ2-5; v_gene: TRBV20-1; d_gene: TRBD2
CDR3nt: TGCGCCAGCAGCTTCACGCCAGTAAACAGTAGGGATACGCAGTATTTT; CDR3aa: CASSFTPVNSRDTQYF; abundance: .; j_gene: TRBJ2-3; v_gene: TRBV5-1; d_gene: .
CDR3nt: TGTGCCAGCAGTGTGGAATCCCACACCGGGGAGCTGTTTTTT; CDR3aa: CASSVESHTGELFF; abundance: many; j_gene: TRBJ2-2; v_gene: TRBV2; d_gene: .
CDR3nt: TGTGCCAGCAGTTACGGGGTCACCGAGCAGTACTTC; CDR3aa: CASSYGVTEQYF; abundance: many; j_gene: TRBJ2-7; v_gene: TRBV12-3/TRBV12-4; d_gene: .
CDR3nt: TGTGCTAGTGGCCTTGACAGGGGATTAGGCGGGGAGCTGTTTTTT; CDR3aa: CASGLDRGLGGELFF; abundance: few; j_gene: TRBJ2-2; v_gene: TRBV12-5; d_gene: TRBD1
CDR3nt: TGCGCCAGCAGCCTCTGGACCAACCCGGGGGAGCAGTACTTC; CDR3aa: CASSLWTNPGEQYF; abundance: few; j_gene: TRBJ2-7; v_gene: TRBV5-1; d_gene: .
CDR3nt: TGTGCCAGCAGCTCAACAGGGGGCTCGACTGAAGCTTTCTTT; CDR3aa: CASSSTGGSTEAFF; abundance: few; j_gene: TRBJ1-1; v_gene: TRBV11-2; d_gene: TRBD1
CDR3nt: TGTGCCAGCAGCTTACCTAGTCGGATCGAGACCCAGTACTTC; CDR3aa: CASSLPSRIETQYF; abundance: many; j_gene: TRBJ2-5; v_gene: TRBV7-2; d_gene: .
CDR3nt: TGTGCCAGCAATCACCTGGGGAGAAGGTGGGACACTGAAGCTTTCTTT; CDR3aa: CASNHLGRRWDTEAFF; abundance: many; j_gene: TRBJ1-1; v_gene: TRBV6-1; d_gene: .
CDR3nt: TGTGCCAGCAGCGCCGGTTGGAGGAACACTGAAGCTTTCTTT; CDR3aa: CASSAGWRNTEAFF; abundance: many; j_gene: TRBJ1-1; v_gene: TRBV5-5; d_gene: .